Shown below are 28 T cell receptor beta chains from a single sample sequenced in a study of cytomegalovirus exposure and HLA in healthy donors. 13 Jbeta primers and 60 Vbeta primers were used for the PCR. This table comes from immunoSEQ multiplex PCR, and its TCRdb copy is limited to in-frame clones, with some not included. The sample includes almost 200,000 clones, roughly four fifths of them seen just once. Sequenced: PBMCs. Every receptor here comes from a man aged 30 to 39 in good health and CMV-seronegative.

Details on this clone: This sample also contains other DNA sequences that code for the same CDR3. The V gene is TRBV7-9, the J gene TRBJ2-5, with D perhaps TRBD1 (5 bases). The CDR3 loop spans 14 amino acids. V shed 0 bases and J shed 1 base, with 6 bases lying between them. Germline V gene lookup returns CDR1 SEHNR and CDR2 FQNEAQ (reference sequence). Here the CDR3 reads CASSLAGVQETQYF. CDR3 sequence (DNA): TGTGCCAGCAGCTTAGCAGGGGTCCAAGAGACCCAGTACTTC.

V and J are TRBV2 and TRBJ1-5, with TRBD1 matching 9 bases. V was clipped by 6 bases and J by 9 bases; unmatched bases: 18. Germline V gene lookup returns CDR1 SNHLY and CDR2 FYNNEI. The CDR3 is made up of 17 amino acids. Here the CDR3 reads CASSETTGQGSHRPQHF. CDR3 bases: TGTGCCAGCAGCGAGACCACGGGACAGGGATCCCATCGGCCCCAGCATTTT.

The V and J genes are TRBV18 and TRBJ2-1, with unresolved D. The V gene's germline CDR1 is KGHSH and CDR2 LQKENI. Trimming left V 3 bases short and J 8 bases short, with 11 bases between. The CDR3 has 13 amino acids. The DNA of the CDR3 is TGTGCCAGCTCACCTCGAACGTCGGATGAGCAGTTCTTC. It yields the protein CASSPRTSDEQFF.

The rearrangement uses TRBV4-1 and TRBJ2-3; D might be TRBD2 (6 bases). The ends were cut back, 5 bases at V and 2 bases at J, with 17 bases in the middle. The CDR3 length is 16 residues. From germline, CDR1 is MGHRA and CDR2 YSYEKL. The CDR3 coding sequence is TGCGCCAGCAGCGGAGATCCGGGACTCCTCACAGATACGCAGTATTTT. Translated: CASSGDPGLLTDTQYF.

The chain joins TRBV10-3 to TRBJ2-2; a possible D gene is TRBD2 (6 bases). The CDR3 spans 15 residues. The germline V and J ends were trimmed by 4 bases and 4 bases, with 13 bases remaining between them. Germline CDR1 and CDR2: ENHRY and SYGVKD. CDR3 region: CAISVLAETTGELFF. The CDR3 DNA reads TGTGCCATCAGTGTTTTAGCGGAGACCACCGGGGAGCTGTTTTTT.

This chain joins TRBV9 and TRBJ2-7; a possible D gene is TRBD1 (5 bases). Per the germline V gene, CDR1 is SGDLS and CDR2 is YYNGEE. Trimming stripped 0 bases from V and 0 bases from J, with 7 bases between. The CDR3 spans 14 residues. Here the CDR3 DNA reads TGTGCCAGCAGCGTAGTCGACAGCTCCTACGAGCAGTACTTC. It translates to CASSVVDSSYEQYF.

V and J are TRBV18 and TRBJ1-2; D is possibly TRBD1 (6 bases). The CDR3 extends over 13 amino acids. Germline-derived CDR1 and CDR2 are KGHSH and LQKENI. Trimming pared 3 bases from V and 8 bases from J, leaving 13 bases between. CDR3 DNA sequence: TGTGCCAGCTCACCCGACTGGGGGCTGGGCTACACCTTC. As protein: CASSPDWGLGYTF.

The chain combines TRBV27 with TRBJ1-6, with 9 bases fitting TRBD1. This CDR3 spans 17 amino acids. Germline CDR1 MNHEY, CDR2 SMNVEV (reference sequence). Germline trimming cut 1 base from V and 10 bases from J; bases unmatched to any gene: 11. DNA of the CDR3: TGTGCCAGCAGTTTATTGCCGTTGGGACAGGGCCTGTCACCCCTCCACTTT. Translation: CASSLLPLGQGLSPLHF.

A single count supports this clone. The rearrangement joins TRBV4-1 to TRBJ2-5; D is perhaps TRBD2 (5 bases). Trimming cost V 4 bases and J 5 bases, with 11 bases left between them. CDR1 is MGHRA, CDR2 YSYEKL, per germline. The CDR3 runs 13 residues. CDR3: CASSLGLVETQYF. The CDR3 DNA reads TGCGCCAGCAGCCTAGGACTTGTGGAGACCCAGTACTTC.

This sequence joins TRBV27 and TRBJ1-2; tentative D call: TRBD1 (6 bases). Trimming shortened V by 2 bases and J by 4 bases, and 8 bases separated the two germline ends. CDR1 is MNHEY, CDR2 SMNVEV, per germline (reference sequence). CDR3 length equals 13 residues. The CDR3 DNA reads as TGTGCCAGCAGTTTAACAGGGAGCTATGGCTACACCTTC. It yields the protein CASSLTGSYGYTF.

The chain joins TRBV14 to TRBJ1-6; D call uncertain. CDR1 and CDR2 (germline): SGHDN, FVKESK. CDR3 length: 14 amino acids. V was cut by 1 base and J by 9 bases, with 10 bases left in between. The CDR3 DNA sequence: TGTGCCAGCAGCCAAGGCCTACCCGGTTCACCCCTCCACTTT. Its protein is CASSQGLPGSPLHF.

V usage is TRBV10-3 and J usage is TRBJ2-7; 10 nucleotides match TRBD2. This CDR3 contains 17 residues. Germline CDR1 ENHRY, CDR2 SYGVKD. Trimming cost V 4 bases and J 0 bases; bases outside gene matches: 9. The CDR3 loop reads CAISGQESGRDSYEQYF. CDR3 nucleotide sequence: TGTGCCATCAGTGGACAAGAGAGCGGGAGGGACTCCTACGAGCAGTACTTC.

The rearrangement uses TRBV7-9 and TRBJ2-3; tentatively, D is TRBD1 (7 bases). Trimming removed 3 bases at V and 4 bases at J, with 14 bases between. Germline V gene lookup returns CDR1 SEHNR and CDR2 FQNEAQ (reference sequence). The CDR3 contains 15 residues. The CDR3 region has the DNA TGTGCCAGCAGCTTTTCAGGGGGGAGCGCAGATACGCAGTATTTT. It specifies CASSFSGGSADTQYF.

DNA for the CDR3: TGTGCCAGCAGCCTGCGCGGGAGGGCCTCAGATACGCAGTATTTT. It is translated as CASSLRGRASDTQYF. The chain carries TRBV14 and TRBJ2-3; 9 bases map to TRBD2. The CDR3 totals 15 residues. Germline V gene sequence: CDR1 SGHDN, CDR2 FVKESK. Trimming cost V 4 bases and J 4 bases; bases outside gene matches: 6.

The chain couples TRBV14 to TRBJ1-4; D is unclear. Germline assignment: CDR1 SGHDN and CDR2 FVKESK. V was cut by 0 bases and J by 8 bases, with 13 bases left in between. The CDR3 has 15 amino acids. In DNA, the CDR3 is TGTGCCAGCAGCCAAGATGCCCGGAGGAAGGAAAAACTGTTTTTT. Translation gives CASSQDARRKEKLFF.

The chain couples TRBV13 to TRBJ1-1, with TRBD1 as a possible D gene (5 bases). The CDR3 runs to 16 residues. V was shortened by 4 bases and J by 0 bases, with 15 bases between the two germline ends. Germline V lookup: CDR1 PRHDT, CDR2 FYEKMQ (reference sequence). The CDR3 sequence is CASSSPGGTMNTEAFF. The CDR3 coding sequence is TGTGCCAGCAGCTCCCCCGGGGGGACCATGAACACTGAAGCTTTCTTT.

This clone was seen just once. This CDR3 is CASGFNTDTQYF. The CDR3 DNA reads TGTGCTAGTGGTTTTAACACAGATACGCAGTATTTT. The chain combines TRBV12-5 with TRBJ2-3; no definite D call. Trimming shortened V by 3 bases and J by 2 bases, and 3 bases separated the two germline ends. This CDR3 comprises 12 residues. Looked up from germline, CDR1 is LGHNT and CDR2 is FRNRAP. Full variable domain (remainder filled in from reference TRBV12-5 and TRBJ2-3): DARVTQTPRHKVTEMGQEVTMRCQPILGHNTVFWYRQTMMQGLELLAYFRNRAPLDDSGMPKDRFSAEMPDATLATLKIQPSEPRDSAVYFCASGFNTDTQYFGPGTRLTVL.

The chain combines TRBV2 with TRBJ2-7; unclear D gene. Germline V gene sequence: CDR1 SNHLY, CDR2 FYNNEI. The CDR3 loop spans 14 amino acids. Trimming removed 7 bases at V and 0 bases at J, with 13 bases between. The CDR3 DNA follows: TGTGCCAGCATTGCACAGCTCAACTCCTACGAGCAGTACTTC. This sequence encodes CASIAQLNSYEQYF.

The V and J genes are TRBV7-3 and TRBJ2-5; a weak D match, TRBD1 (5 bases). Germline V gene lookup returns CDR1 SGHTA and CDR2 FQGTGA. Trimming pared 4 bases from V and 1 base from J, leaving 7 bases between. The CDR3 sequence is 13 residues long. The CDR3 loop reads CASSYDSQETQYF. CDR3 sequence (DNA): TGTGCCAGCAGCTACGACAGCCAAGAGACCCAGTACTTC. The full variable domain, completed using reference TRBV7-3 and TRBJ2-5, is GAGVSQTPSNKVTEKGKYVELRCDPISGHTALYWYRQSLGQGPEFLIYFQGTGAADDSGLPNDRFFAVRPEGSVSTLKIQRTERGDSAVYLCASSYDSQETQYFGPGTRLLVL.

This chain joins TRBV13 and TRBJ2-4; TRBD2 aligns across 13 bases. J gave up 3 bases and V 8 bases, and 16 bases lay outside the gene matches. This CDR3 region has 19 residues. Germline assignment: CDR1 PRHDT and CDR2 FYEKMQ (reference sequence). CDR3 sequence reads: CASGRMGLAGSWDKNIQYF. The CDR3, as DNA: TGTGCCAGCGGACGAATGGGACTAGCGGGATCGTGGGACAAAAACATTCAGTACTTC.

The chain couples TRBV5-1 to TRBJ1-2; D remains ambiguous. Germline V gives CDR1 SGHRS, CDR2 YFSETQ. The CDR3 is 14 residues long. Trimming pared 5 bases from V and 1 base from J, leaving 12 bases between. The CDR3 DNA is TGCGCCAGCAGAGGTACGGAGTATAACTATGGCTACACCTTC. This translates into CASRGTEYNYGYTF. The entire variable domain, with the rest obtained from reference TRBV5-1 and TRBJ1-2, is as follows: KAGVTQTPRYLIKTRGQQVTLSCSPISGHRSVSWYQQTPGQGLQFLFEYFSETQRNKGNFPGRFSGRQFSNSRSEMNVSTLELGDSALYLCASRGTEYNYGYTFGSGTRLTVV.

In its sample, this clone was seen a few times. This chain joins TRBV7-8 and TRBJ1-2; perhaps TRBD1 as D (5 bases). CDR1 SGHVS and CDR2 FQNEAQ come from the germline V gene. Trimming took off 0 bases at V and 0 bases at J, with 23 bases between the two ends. This CDR3 contains 20 residues. This CDR3 reads CASSLAPGKGKGRANYGYTF. CDR3 bases: TGTGCCAGCAGCTTAGCGCCAGGTAAGGGGAAAGGCAGAGCTAACTATGGCTACACCTTC.

This clone was detected only a few times. The chain combines TRBV29-1 with TRBJ2-6; 7 bases align to TRBD1. The trim removed 7 bases at V and 0 bases at J, leaving 9 bases unmatched. This CDR3 has 16 amino acids. CDR1 is SQVTM and CDR2 is ANQGSEA in the germline V gene. The chain's CDR3 is CSARDSFSSGANVLTF. The CDR3 nucleotides are TGCAGCGCTCGGGACAGCTTCAGCTCTGGGGCCAACGTCCTGACTTTC. The complete variable domain, with remaining parts taken from reference TRBV29-1 and TRBJ2-6, reads SAVISQKPSRDICQRGTSLTIQCQVDSQVTMMFWYRQQPGQSLTLIATANQGSEATYESGFVIDKFPISRPNLTFSTLTVSNMSPEDSSIYLCSARDSFSSGANVLTFGAGSRLTVL.

The V call is TRBV27, the J call TRBJ2-7; 7 nucleotides align to TRBD2. V shed 4 bases and J 3 bases; nucleotides not matched to a gene: 9. Germline V CDR1 and CDR2: MNHEY, SMNVEV (reference sequence). This CDR3 region has 15 residues. The DNA for the CDR3 is TGTGCCAGCAGTTCCTACGGCGGGAGTTTCTACGAGCAGTACTTC. Amino acid sequence: CASSSYGGSFYEQYF.

This clone was seen just once. V gene TRBV28 combines with J gene TRBJ1-3, with a weak D call TRBD1 (5 bases). This CDR3 is 15 amino acids long. Trimming left V 4 bases short and J 3 bases short, with 13 bases between. Germline CDR1 and CDR2: MDHEN and SYDVKM. The CDR3 loop reads CASSSRRDVGNTIYF. In DNA form, the CDR3 reads TGTGCCAGCAGTTCCCGGAGGGACGTTGGAAACACCATATATTTT.

The chain has TRBV25-1 and TRBJ2-7, with D perhaps TRBD2 (5 bases). The CDR3 runs 14 residues. CDR1 is MGHDK and CDR2 is SYGVNS in the germline V gene. Trimming pared 1 base from V and 2 bases from J, leaving 9 bases between. The CDR3 DNA follows: TGTGCCAGCAGTGAATCCGGGGTGACCTACGAGCAGTACTTC. As protein: CASSESGVTYEQYF.

The gene calls are TRBV4-1 and TRBJ2-2; TRBD2 matches at 13 bases. Germline-derived CDR1 and CDR2 are MGHRA and YSYEKL. The CDR3 consists of 22 residues. J gave up 1 base and V 2 bases, and 16 bases lay outside the gene matches. The CDR3: CASSQSQPGTSGIVLNTGELFF. In DNA, the CDR3 is TGCGCCAGCAGCCAATCCCAACCCGGGACTAGCGGGATAGTGTTGAACACCGGGGAGCTGTTTTTT.

V gene TRBV2 combines with J gene TRBJ2-7; D is possibly TRBD1 (5 bases). Germline V gives CDR1 SNHLY, CDR2 FYNNEI. The CDR3 is 11 amino acids. Trimming shortened V by 5 bases and J by 8 bases, and 10 bases separated the two germline ends. CDR3 DNA sequence: TGTGCCAGCAGTTCGGACATCAAGCAGTACTTC. Its protein is CASSSDIKQYF.